This entry concerns a single TCR beta chain. Its antigen target is currently unknown. Nothing much larger sits one base from this clone, and base qualities are not available. The sample originates from a study of blood T cell repertoires in COVID-19 (dated by TCRdb to between 2020 and 2021). Regarding the study in general: The collaborator samples originated in the United States, Italy and Spain and spanned the acute and convalescent phases of COVID-19. The material from the prospective study consisted of cDNA or gDNA derived from T cells, B-cell-depleted T cells, or PBMCs. The dataset comprised deeply sampled blood TCRbeta repertoires from subjects exposed to, actively infected with, or recovered from COVID-19. The repertoires were released in a freely available public database meant as a resource for research on the immune response to SARS-CoV-2. The samples were drawn from two sources: the first 160 participants of the ongoing ImmuneRACE study, and fewer than 1,500 subjects contributed by 6 global collaborators. The sample metadata nearly always contained a de-identified subject ID, COVID-19 status, age in years and sex. Where available, HLA class I and class II types were taken from metadata supplied by the sample provider and were not determined by assay-based typing. Results and caveats for the whole study, not just this receptor: The quantity of clinical and demographic metadata differed by source and by participant and was supplied without curation.

Per the germline V gene (reference sequence), LNHDA is the CDR1 and SQIVND is the CDR2. V is cut by 5 bases and J by 6 bases, and the space between the germline ends is 20 bases. The CDR3, cysteine through phenylalanine, is 16 amino acids long. Just the 48-base CDR3 DNA is kept, in frame starting at base 1. TCRbeta CDR3 regions were amplified from genomic DNA by means of the immunoSEQ Assay, a bias-controlled multiplex PCR. Per the authors' processing: Within the assay, amplification of reference gene primers was used to estimate how many nucleated cells each sample contained. Sequence reads were collapsed and filtered to measure the absolute abundance of every unique TCRbeta CDR3 rearrangement. For each sample, productive Simpson clonality was calculated as the square root of Simpson's diversity index across productive rearrangements. TCRdb obtained this table from immuneACCESS and retained in-frame rearrangements with V and J assigned. These tables miss some clones; where compared with another copy, unresolved V genes account for less than half of the shortfall, and the remainder is unexplained. V, J and clone size reflect that table, while D and trimming were determined from the DNA. Present in this sample are some 150,000 clones, more than 80% of which were seen just once. The ten biggest clones cover roughly 4.5% of the sample.

The collaborating institutions used their own protocols to collect whole blood in K2EDTA tubes. For TCRbeta analysis, collaborator samples were shipped as frozen whole blood, as isolated PBMCs, or as DNA extracted from either sample type. The receptor chain draws on TRBV19 and TRBJ1-5; the D gene identity is not certain. Sequenced: peripheral blood. This sequence was found in a human donor in a cohort sampled during active COVID-19. The CDR3 is CASSGGLMVGGQPQHF. The base sequence is TGTGCCAGTAGTGGAGGACTTATGGTCGGAGGTCAGCCCCAGCATTTT.